This TCR beta chain was sequenced during a study of blood T cell repertoires in COVID-19. Only in-frame clones appear in the TCRdb table, and some are missing; sequencing was by immunoSEQ multiplex PCR. In the table there are about 170,000 clones, around four fifths of which are singletons. CDR3 size: 14 residues. Germline values: CDR1 SGHRS, CDR2 YFSETQ. The V and J ends lost 1 base and 4 bases, in that order; junction bases with no gene match: 2. In this sample, this clone turned up once. The genes are TRBV5-1 and TRBJ2-3; 8 bases are shared with TRBD1. The clonotype originates from a woman older than 75 with COVID-19, enrolled during active disease. The material sequenced was peripheral blood. The CDR3 spells CASSLQGAADTQYF. CDR3 in DNA: TGCGCCAGCAGCTTGCAGGGGGCGGCAGATACGCAGTATTTT.